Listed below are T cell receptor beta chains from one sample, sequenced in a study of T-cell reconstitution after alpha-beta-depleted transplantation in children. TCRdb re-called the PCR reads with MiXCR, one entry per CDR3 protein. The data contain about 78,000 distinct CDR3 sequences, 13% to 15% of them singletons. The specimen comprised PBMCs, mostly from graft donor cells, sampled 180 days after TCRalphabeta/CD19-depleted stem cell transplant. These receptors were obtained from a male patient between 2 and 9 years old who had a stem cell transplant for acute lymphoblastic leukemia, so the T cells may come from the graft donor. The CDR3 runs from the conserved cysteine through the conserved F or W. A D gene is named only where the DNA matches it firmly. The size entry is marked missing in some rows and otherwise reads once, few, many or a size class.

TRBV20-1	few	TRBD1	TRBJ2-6	TGCAGTGCTCCGCCGGGACAGGATATTTCTGGGGCCAACGTCCTGACTTTC	CSAPPGQDISGANVLTF
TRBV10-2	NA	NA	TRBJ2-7	TGCGCCAGCAGCACTACGCGGGCTTACGAGCAGTACTTC	CASSTTRAYEQYF
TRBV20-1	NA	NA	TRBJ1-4	TGCAGTGCTAGTCTCGGCAGGGCACATGAAAAACTGTTTTTT	CSASLGRAHEKLFF
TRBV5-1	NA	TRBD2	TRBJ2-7	TGCGCCAGCAGCTTGGCGGGACTAGCGACCTACGAGCAGTACTTC	CASSLAGLATYEQYF
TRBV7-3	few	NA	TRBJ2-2	TGTGCCAGCAGCGGGAGAGGGACCGGGGAGCTGTTTTTT	CASSGRGTGELFF
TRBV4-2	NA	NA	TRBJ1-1	TGTGCCAGCAGCCTCCCTCGGGGGTCGATGAACACTGAAGCTTTCTTT	CASSLPRGSMNTEAFF
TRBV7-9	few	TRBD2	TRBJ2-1	TGTGCCAGCAGCTCTCGGGGGGGCGCCGACAATGAGCAGTTCTTC	CASSSRGGADNEQFF
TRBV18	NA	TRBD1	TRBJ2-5	TGTGCCAGCTCTACTGCAGGGGGCAAGGAGACCCAGTACTTC	CASSTAGGKETQYF
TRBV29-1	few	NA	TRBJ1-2	TGCAGCGTGCCCCGGGACACCTTC	CSVPRDTF
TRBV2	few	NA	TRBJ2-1	TGTGCCAGCAGTGAAATGAGCAATGAGCAGTTCTTC	CASSEMSNEQFF
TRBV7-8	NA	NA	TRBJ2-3	TGTGCCAGCAGCTTCTCACAGGTCCAGAGGGCAGATACGCAGTATTTT	CASSFSQVQRADTQYF
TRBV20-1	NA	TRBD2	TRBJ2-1	TGCAGTGCTAGAGAGGGCGGGAGCCTCTACAATGAGCAGTTCTTC	CSAREGGSLYNEQFF
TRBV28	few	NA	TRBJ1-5	TGTGCCAGCAGTTTATACAGGGTTAGCAATCAGCCCCAGCATTTT	CASSLYRVSNQPQHF